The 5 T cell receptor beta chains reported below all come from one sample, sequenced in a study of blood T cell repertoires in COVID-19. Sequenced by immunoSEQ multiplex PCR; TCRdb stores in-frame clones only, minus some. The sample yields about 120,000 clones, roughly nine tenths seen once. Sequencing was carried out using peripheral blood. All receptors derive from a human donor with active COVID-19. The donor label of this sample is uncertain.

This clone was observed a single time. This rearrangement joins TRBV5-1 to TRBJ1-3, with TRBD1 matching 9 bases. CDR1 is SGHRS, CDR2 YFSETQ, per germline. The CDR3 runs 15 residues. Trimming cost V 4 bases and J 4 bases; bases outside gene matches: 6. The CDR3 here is CASSILGQGGNTIYF. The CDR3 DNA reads TGCGCCAGCAGCATCCTGGGACAGGGAGGAAACACCATATATTTT.

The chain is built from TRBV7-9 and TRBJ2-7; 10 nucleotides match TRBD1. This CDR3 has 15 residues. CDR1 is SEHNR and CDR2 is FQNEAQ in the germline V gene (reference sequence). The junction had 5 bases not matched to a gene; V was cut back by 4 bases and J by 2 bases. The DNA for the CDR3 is TGTGCCAGCAGCTCCGGGACAGGGGCACCCTACGAGCAGTACTTC. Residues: CASSSGTGAPYEQYF.

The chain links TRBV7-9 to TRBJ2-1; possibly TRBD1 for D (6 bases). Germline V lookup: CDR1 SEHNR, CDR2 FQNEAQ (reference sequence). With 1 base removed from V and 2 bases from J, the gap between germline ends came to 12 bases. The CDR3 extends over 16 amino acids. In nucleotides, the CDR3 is TGTGCCAGCAGCTTAGGTGGGGGCCAAGCCTACAATGAGCAGTTCTTC. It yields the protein CASSLGGGQAYNEQFF.

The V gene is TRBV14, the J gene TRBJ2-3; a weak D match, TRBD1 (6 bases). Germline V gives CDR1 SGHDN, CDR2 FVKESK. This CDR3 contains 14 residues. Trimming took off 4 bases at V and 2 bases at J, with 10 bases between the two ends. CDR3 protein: CASSRQGITDTQYF. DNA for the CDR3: TGTGCCAGCAGCCGGCAGGGGATCACAGATACGCAGTATTTT.

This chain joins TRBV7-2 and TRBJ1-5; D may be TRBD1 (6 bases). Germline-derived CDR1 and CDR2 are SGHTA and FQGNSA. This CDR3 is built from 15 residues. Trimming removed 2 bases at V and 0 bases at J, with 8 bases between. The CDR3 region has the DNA TGTGCCAGCAGCTTACAGGGGTATAGCAATCAGCCCCAGCATTTT. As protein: CASSLQGYSNQPQHF.